These 27 T cell receptor beta chains share one sample of origin, sequenced in a study of cytomegalovirus exposure and HLA in healthy donors. With 60 Vbeta and 13 Jbeta primers, the PCR was carried out. Some clones are missing from TCRdb's copy, which holds only in-frame ones; the method was immunoSEQ multiplex PCR. Of 150,000 to 200,000 clones in the sample, around three quarters are singletons; the top ten hold roughly 1%. Specimen: PBMCs. The receptors were sampled from a woman aged 40 to 55 in good health and CMV-seronegative.

The chain uses TRBV18 and TRBJ1-5; D call uncertain. Germline CDR1 is KGHSH and CDR2 is LQKENI. CDR3 size: 15 residues. The V end was cut by 5 bases, the J end by 0 bases, with 11 bases between. The CDR3 region has the DNA TGTGCCAGCTCAGCAACAGTAAATAGCAATCAGCCCCAGCATTTT. It translates to CASSATVNSNQPQHF.

CDR3 amino acids: CASSSTPGRGQTEAFF. CDR3 nucleotides: TGTGCCAGCAGTTCCACTCCTGGTAGGGGTCAGACTGAAGCTTTCTTT. V is TRBV28 and J is TRBJ1-1; D is possibly TRBD1 (5 bases). This CDR3 has 16 residues. Germline V gene sequence: CDR1 MDHEN, CDR2 SYDVKM. The V and J ends lost 4 bases and 5 bases respectively, with 20 bases between them.

This chain uses TRBV7-9 with TRBJ2-7; perhaps TRBD1 as D (6 bases). Germline CDR1 reads SEHNR; CDR2 reads FQNEAQ (reference sequence). The CDR3 contains 14 residues. The V and J ends lost 6 bases and 2 bases respectively, with 14 bases between them. The CDR3 coding sequence is TGTGCCAGCAGTTCGCAGGGGATGCCCTACGAGCAGTACTTC. It yields the protein CASSSQGMPYEQYF.

This clone was detected only a few times. This chain links TRBV11-2 with TRBJ2-1, with D perhaps matching TRBD1 (8 bases). There are 13 residues in the CDR3. V was clipped by 5 bases and J by 7 bases, with 12 bases between them. Germline-derived CDR1 and CDR2 are SGHAT and FQNNGV. The CDR3 DNA reads TGTGCCAGCAGCGGACAGGGAGGGAATGAGCAGTTCTTC. It specifies CASSGQGGNEQFF.

This clone was picked up one time. The rearrangement links TRBV9 to TRBJ2-7; D not certain. CDR1 is SGDLS and CDR2 is YYNGEE in the germline V gene. Trimming pared 3 bases from V and 4 bases from J, leaving 20 bases between. This CDR3 region has 16 residues. The CDR3 spells CASSGSGTVAIYEQYF. CDR3 bases: TGTGCCAGCAGCGGTTCCGGAACAGTGGCCATATACGAGCAGTACTTC.

This chain links TRBV6-1 with TRBJ2-2; 8 bases agree with TRBD2. Losses at the gene ends were 2 bases for V and 5 bases for J; bases not matched to a gene: 1. The CDR3 sequence is 14 residues long. Germline V gene sequence: CDR1 MNHNS, CDR2 SASEGT. CDR3 coding DNA: TGTGCCAGCAGTGAACGGGAGGGAACCGGGGAGCTGTTTTTT. It codes for CASSEREGTGELFF.

This rearrangement joins TRBV6-1 to TRBJ2-2, with 9 bases aligning to TRBD1. Germline loops: CDR1 MNHNS, CDR2 SASEGT. The CDR3 sequence is 18 residues long. V shed 0 bases and J 0 bases; nucleotides not matched to a gene: 5. CDR3 region: CASSEAPGQGTNTGELFF. CDR3 nucleotide sequence: TGTGCCAGCAGTGAAGCGCCGGGACAGGGAACGAACACCGGGGAGCTGTTTTTT.

The rearrangement uses TRBV30 and TRBJ1-5, with D perhaps TRBD1 (6 bases). V lost 3 bases and J lost 3, with 15 bases in between. CDR3 length equals 15 residues. Germline values: CDR1 GTSNPN, CDR2 SVGIG (reference sequence). Here the CDR3 reads CAWSGGQLNNQPQHF. DNA of the CDR3: TGTGCCTGGAGCGGCGGACAGCTAAACAATCAGCCCCAGCATTTT.

V and J are TRBV5-4 and TRBJ2-5; 9 bases map to TRBD2. The CDR3 sequence is 18 residues long. V was pared by 0 bases and J by 0 bases, with 9 bases of the junction left unmatched. Germline values: CDR1 SGHNT, CDR2 YYREEE (reference sequence). CDR3 residues: CASSLATSGSLYQETQYF. The CDR3 nucleotides are TGTGCCAGCAGCTTGGCGACTAGCGGATCCCTGTACCAAGAGACCCAGTACTTC. Looking up the rest from reference TRBV5-4 and TRBJ2-5 gives the full variable domain: ETGVTQSPTHLIKTRGQQVTLRCSSQSGHNTVSWYQQALGQGPQFIFQYYREEENGRGNFPPRFSGLQFPNYSSELNVNALELDDSALYLCASSLATSGSLYQETQYFGPGTRLLVL.

This chain links TRBV9 with TRBJ2-5; possibly TRBD1 for D (5 bases). This CDR3 is 15 amino acids long. In germline, CDR1 is SGDLS, CDR2 YYNGEE. V shed 0 bases and J shed 5 bases, with 14 bases lying between them. The CDR3: CASSVGAGLRETQYF. Written as DNA, the CDR3 is TGTGCCAGCAGCGTAGGTGCAGGGCTAAGGGAGACCCAGTACTTC.

J is TRBJ2-7 and V is TRBV27, with TRBD2 identical over 8 bases. The J segment lost 8 bases and the V segment lost 7 bases, leaving 10 bases of the junction unmatched. The CDR3 consists of 13 residues. Germline-derived CDR1 and CDR2 are MNHEY and SMNVEV (reference sequence). Written as DNA, the CDR3 is TGTGCCAGCACCGCAGCGGGAGTGGGGCAGCAGTACTTC. Translating gives CASTAAGVGQQYF.

The chain carries TRBV27 and TRBJ2-7; 9 positions match TRBD1. Per the germline V gene, CDR1 is MNHEY and CDR2 is SMNVEV (reference sequence). The CDR3 runs 15 residues. Losses at the gene ends were 6 bases for V and 1 base for J; bases not matched to a gene: 7. The CDR3 DNA is TGTGCCAGCAGGGGCGATGGACAGGGGTCCTACGAGCAGTACTTC. Protein: CASRGDGQGSYEQYF.

The chain links TRBV2 to TRBJ2-5, with TRBD2 matching 9 bases. The V gene end was trimmed by 5 bases and the J gene end by 5 bases; junction bases not matched to a gene: 12. The CDR3 covers 16 residues. Germline V gene lookup returns CDR1 SNHLY and CDR2 FYNNEI. CDR3 in amino acids: CASSLFSGRLGETQYF. Here the CDR3 DNA reads TGTGCCAGCAGTCTATTTAGCGGGAGACTTGGGGAGACCCAGTACTTC.

The chain combines TRBV7-9 with TRBJ2-5; no clear D gene. The ends were cut back, 3 bases at V and 1 base at J, with 12 bases in the middle. CDR3 length: 15 residues. CDR1 is SEHNR and CDR2 is FQNEAQ in the germline V gene (reference sequence). The CDR3 DNA reads TGTGCCAGCAGCTTTGGATCAACGGGCCAAGAGACCCAGTACTTC. This gives the protein CASSFGSTGQETQYF.

The genes are TRBV28 and TRBJ2-6; tentative D call: TRBD2 (6 bases). This CDR3 is 15 amino acids long. Germline V gene lookup returns CDR1 MDHEN and CDR2 SYDVKM. V was cut by 6 bases and J by 0 bases, with 9 bases left in between. The CDR3 reads CASRGEASGANVLTF. The CDR3 DNA is TGTGCCAGCAGAGGGGAGGCCTCTGGGGCCAACGTCCTGACTTTC.

The chain employs TRBV14 and TRBJ1-4, with D perhaps matching TRBD1 (6 bases). The CDR3 covers 16 residues. The V and J ends lost 4 bases and 0 bases respectively, with 12 bases between them. CDR1 is SGHDN and CDR2 is FVKESK in the germline V gene. The CDR3 coding sequence is TGTGCCAGCAGCCCGTTGGACAGTGCAACTAATGAAAAACTGTTTTTT. It encodes CASSPLDSATNEKLFF.

The chain is built from TRBV10-3 and TRBJ2-1, with D tentatively TRBD2 (6 bases). With 4 bases removed from V and 7 bases from J, the gap between germline ends came to 11 bases. This CDR3 contains 13 residues. Germline assignment: CDR1 ENHRY and CDR2 SYGVKD. In DNA form, the CDR3 reads TGTGCCATCAGTGGAGGAGGAGGGAATGAGCAGTTCTTC. It yields the protein CAISGGGGNEQFF.

This chain uses TRBV13 with TRBJ2-5, with TRBD2 matching over 12 bases. In germline, CDR1 is PRHDT, CDR2 FYEKMQ (reference sequence). The junction had 5 bases not matched to a gene; V was cut back by 4 bases and J by 5 bases. CDR3 size: 15 residues. DNA of the CDR3: TGTGCCAGCAGCTCCACCCTAGCGGGAGGGGAGACCCAGTACTTC. Translating gives CASSSTLAGGETQYF.

The chain carries TRBV2 and TRBJ2-1; TRBD2 is a possible D gene (5 bases). The ends were cut back, 4 bases at V and 2 bases at J, with 12 bases in the middle. The CDR3 loop spans 15 amino acids. From germline, CDR1 is SNHLY and CDR2 FYNNEI. As DNA, the CDR3 is TGTGCCAGCAGTGGAGTAGCGTCCCCCTACAATGAGCAGTTCTTC. This sequence encodes CASSGVASPYNEQFF.

The chain carries TRBV2 and TRBJ2-1, with TRBD2 as a possible D gene (6 bases). Trimming took off 8 bases at V and 7 bases at J, with 15 bases between the two ends. Germline CDR1 SNHLY, CDR2 FYNNEI. The CDR3 spans 13 residues. This CDR3 is CASVRERVNEQFF. DNA for the CDR3: TGTGCCAGCGTACGGGAGAGGGTGAATGAGCAGTTCTTC.

V is TRBV28 and J is TRBJ2-3; D uncertain. Germline CDR1 MDHEN, CDR2 SYDVKM. V was shortened by 6 bases and J by 2 bases, with 3 bases between the two germline ends. This CDR3 contains 11 residues. The CDR3 sequence: CASSFTDTQYF. CDR3 in DNA: TGTGCCAGCAGCTTCACAGATACGCAGTATTTT. The entire variable domain, with the rest obtained from reference TRBV28 and TRBJ2-3, is as follows: DVKVTQSSRYLVKRTGEKVFLECVQDMDHENMFWYRQDPGLGLRLIYFSYDVKMKEKGDIPEGYSVSREKKERFSLILESASTNQTSMYLCASSFTDTQYFGPGTRLTVL.

The V gene is TRBV5-1, the J gene TRBJ2-3; 12 bases align to TRBD2. Unmatched junction bases numbered 10, after V lost 3 bases and J lost 2 bases. This CDR3 has 18 residues. Germline values: CDR1 SGHRS, CDR2 YFSETQ. The CDR3 is CASSSSSGRVYFTDTQYF. The CDR3 nucleotides are TGCGCCAGCAGCTCCTCTAGCGGGAGGGTCTATTTCACAGATACGCAGTATTTT.

V usage is TRBV5-1 and J usage is TRBJ2-3; D might be TRBD1 (6 bases). The CDR3 runs 15 residues. CDR1 and CDR2 (germline): SGHRS, YFSETQ. Trimming removed 4 bases from V and 3 bases from J, with 15 bases in between. CDR3 in DNA: TGCGCCAGCAGCCGAGGGGGAGTAGGAACAGATACGCAGTATTTT. It codes for CASSRGGVGTDTQYF.

The chain links TRBV7-3 to TRBJ1-1; no reliable D call. V was cut by 5 bases and J by 2 bases, with 18 bases left in between. CDR1 is SGHTA, CDR2 FQGTGA, per germline. This CDR3 spans 16 amino acids. As DNA, the CDR3 is TGTGCCAGCAGCCCCTCGAGGACCTCGGGAAACACTGAAGCTTTCTTT. Its protein product is CASSPSRTSGNTEAFF.

The genes are TRBV19 and TRBJ1-1; D is perhaps TRBD1 (5 bases). The CDR3 is 14 residues long. Trimming took off 3 bases at V and 3 bases at J, with 11 bases between the two ends. The germline CDR1 and CDR2 sequences are LNHDA and SQIVND (reference sequence). Here the CDR3 reads CASSMGTDYTEAFF. CDR3 nucleotides: TGTGCCAGTAGTATGGGGACTGACTACACTGAAGCTTTCTTT. Variable domain in full (rest from reference TRBV19 and TRBJ1-1): DGGITQSPKYLFRKEGQNVTLSCEQNLNHDAMYWYRQDPGQGLRLIYYSQIVNDFQKGDIAEGYSVSREKKESFPLTVTSAQKNPTAFYLCASSMGTDYTEAFFGQGTRLTVV.

The V gene is TRBV28, the J gene TRBJ1-5; TRBD1 matches at 7 bases. The junction had 6 bases not matched to a gene; V was cut back by 4 bases and J by 6 bases. Looked up from germline, CDR1 is MDHEN and CDR2 is SYDVKM. The CDR3 length is 14 residues. This CDR3 reads CASSSHRGGQPQHF. The CDR3 DNA reads as TGTGCCAGCAGTTCCCACAGGGGTGGTCAGCCCCAGCATTTT.

V and J are TRBV6-5 and TRBJ2-7; 7 bases fit TRBD1. V trimming: 0 bases; J trimming: 2 bases; junction bases outside the gene matches: 7. Germline V CDR1 and CDR2: MNHEY, SVGAGI. This CDR3 has 16 amino acids. This CDR3 reads CASSYSNRGSAYEQYF. The CDR3, as DNA: TGTGCCAGCAGTTACTCGAACAGGGGCAGTGCCTACGAGCAGTACTTC.